This TCR beta chain comes out of a study of radiation and T cells in renal cell carcinoma. Points on this clone: What it binds is unknown.

Study-wide results and caveats: Pretreatment tumor biopsies were lacking, so baseline clonotypes are unknown. In blood, top tumor clones expanded by 2 weeks, shrinking by 4.

Trimming removed 0 bases from V and 4 bases from J, with 17 bases in between. The CDR3 is made up of 17 amino acids. Germline V gene sequence: CDR1 SGDLS, CDR2 YYNGEE. Time point indicated: baseline pretreatment blood. Treatment of the sample: 15 Gy SBRT to primary tumor, nephrectomy 4 weeks later. Clear cell pathology was present in this patient's renal cell carcinoma. The data were produced by immunoSEQ multiplex PCR, yet TCRdb's version contains in-frame clones alone and is incomplete. The table lists about 140,000 clones, roughly 83% of them singletons. The sample in question was blood, obtained from a patient whose treatment included radiotherapy and nephrectomy. This chain links TRBV9 with TRBJ1-3, with D unclear. The sequence came from a woman aged 50 to 60 with renal cell carcinoma. Here the CDR3 DNA reads TGTGCCAGCAGCGTAGTTGCCAAGGATGAATTGGGAAACACCATATATTTT. It codes for CASSVVAKDELGNTIYF.